The rows below give T cell receptor beta chains drawn from one sample of a study of blood T cell repertoires in COVID-19. Clones were sequenced by immunoSEQ multiplex PCR, and TCRdb holds only the in-frame ones, with some missing. The sample has 150,000 or so clones; approximately 84% are singletons. Sequenced input: PBMCs or T cells enriched from blood (not recorded which). The receptors here all came from a middle-aged woman with acute COVID-19. Both conserved end residues are part of each CDR3. The order of the fields is D gene, V gene, clone size, J gene, CDR3 DNA, CDR3 protein. D genes are given only for firm matches. Size values are once, few and many counts, or a class for expanded clones, and some rows have none.

d_gene: TRBD2
v_gene: TRBV7-3
abundance: -
j_gene: TRBJ2-1
CDR3nt: TGTGCCAGCAGCTTAACTCCTAGCGGGAGTAAAGATGAGCAGTTCTTC
CDR3aa: CASSLTPSGSKDEQFF

d_gene: TRBD2
v_gene: TRBV7-9
abundance: -
j_gene: TRBJ2-1
CDR3nt: TGTGCCAGCAGCTTAGACCCTGGCGGGAGGGGCAATGAGCAGTTCTTC
CDR3aa: CASSLDPGGRGNEQFF

d_gene: TRBD2
v_gene: TRBV12-5
abundance: -
j_gene: TRBJ2-1
CDR3nt: TGTGCTAGTGGTTTGCCCCCGGGACTAGCGGACCAATACAATGAGCAGTTCTTC
CDR3aa: CASGLPPGLADQYNEQFF

d_gene: TRBD1
v_gene: TRBV19
abundance: few
j_gene: TRBJ1-5
CDR3nt: TGTGCCAGTAGTATCGGGACAGGGGGACAGCCCCAGCATTTT
CDR3aa: CASSIGTGGQPQHF

d_gene: -
v_gene: TRBV5-1
abundance: once
j_gene: TRBJ2-3
CDR3nt: TGCGCCAGCAGCTTGGCGGCTAGCCCAGATACGCAGTATTTT
CDR3aa: CASSLAASPDTQYF

d_gene: TRBD2
v_gene: TRBV29-1
abundance: -
j_gene: TRBJ2-3
CDR3nt: TGCAGCGTTGGGGGCGGGAGTGGGGCAGATACGCAGTATTTT
CDR3aa: CSVGGGSGADTQYF

d_gene: TRBD1
v_gene: TRBV5-4
abundance: once
j_gene: TRBJ1-2
CDR3nt: TGTGCCAGCAGAAGACAGGGGGCTTGGGGCTACACCTTC
CDR3aa: CASRRQGAWGYTF

d_gene: -
v_gene: TRBV5-8
abundance: -
j_gene: TRBJ1-1
CDR3nt: TGTGCCAGCGGCCCGGAGGGGGGGCGCACTGAAGCTTTCTTT
CDR3aa: CASGPEGGRTEAFF

d_gene: -
v_gene: TRBV5-1
abundance: once
j_gene: TRBJ2-7
CDR3nt: TGCGCCAGCAGCTTGGGTGGCGGGACTCCTGAGCAGTACTTC
CDR3aa: CASSLGGGTPEQYF

d_gene: TRBD1
v_gene: TRBV5-6
abundance: -
j_gene: TRBJ2-3
CDR3nt: TGTGCCAGCAGCTTGACAGGGGTGGGCACAGATACGCAGTATTTT
CDR3aa: CASSLTGVGTDTQYF

d_gene: TRBD2
v_gene: TRBV11-3
abundance: -
j_gene: TRBJ2-5
CDR3nt: TGTGCCAGCAGTCCTCTAGCGGGAGGGCGGGAGACCCAGTACTTC
CDR3aa: CASSPLAGGRETQYF

d_gene: TRBD1
v_gene: TRBV5-1
abundance: -
j_gene: TRBJ1-3
CDR3nt: TGCGCCAGCAGCTTGGGGGACAGGGACCGAAACACCATATATTTT
CDR3aa: CASSLGDRDRNTIYF

d_gene: TRBD1
v_gene: TRBV5-1
abundance: few
j_gene: TRBJ2-5
CDR3nt: TGCGCCAGCAGCTTGTGGGGGAGACAGGGGGAGACCCAGTACTTC
CDR3aa: CASSLWGRQGETQYF

d_gene: -
v_gene: TRBV28
abundance: few
j_gene: TRBJ2-3
CDR3nt: TGTGCCAGCAGTCGGCTTGGGCCCCCCGGGACACGAGATACGCAGTATTTT
CDR3aa: CASSRLGPPGTRDTQYF

d_gene: -
v_gene: TRBV28
abundance: -
j_gene: TRBJ1-5
CDR3nt: TGTGCCAGCAGTTTATTTGGTGGAGGGAATCAGCCCCAGCATTTT
CDR3aa: CASSLFGGGNQPQHF

d_gene: TRBD1
v_gene: TRBV7-3
abundance: -
j_gene: TRBJ1-1
CDR3nt: TGTGCCAGCAGCCCAACAGGGGTCGCCACTGAAGCTTTCTTT
CDR3aa: CASSPTGVATEAFF

d_gene: -
v_gene: TRBV6-5
abundance: -
j_gene: TRBJ1-1
CDR3nt: TGTGCCAGCAGTCTTGGGGCTAGGAACACTGAAGCTTTCTTT
CDR3aa: CASSLGARNTEAFF

d_gene: -
v_gene: TRBV3-1/TRBV3-2
abundance: -
j_gene: TRBJ1-4
CDR3nt: TGTGCCAGCAGCCAAGATCTACGCCAGGGTTTCGAAAAACTGTTTTTT
CDR3aa: CASSQDLRQGFEKLFF

d_gene: -
v_gene: TRBV12-5
abundance: -
j_gene: TRBJ2-5
CDR3nt: TGTGCTAGTGGTCACGGGACTGTTCAAGAGACCCAGTACTTC
CDR3aa: CASGHGTVQETQYF

d_gene: TRBD1
v_gene: TRBV7-9
abundance: -
j_gene: TRBJ1-4
CDR3nt: TGTGCCAGCAGCCCCACCCCCCGGGACAGGGTATCGAGTGGTGAAAAACTGTTTTTT
CDR3aa: CASSPTPRDRVSSGEKLFF

d_gene: -
v_gene: TRBV9
abundance: -
j_gene: TRBJ2-1
CDR3nt: TGTGCCAGCAGCGTATCGGGAGAGACCTACAATGAGCAGTTCTTC
CDR3aa: CASSVSGETYNEQFF

d_gene: -
v_gene: TRBV5-1
abundance: -
j_gene: TRBJ2-7
CDR3nt: TGCGCCAGCAGCTTGGTGGGGACACTCACCTACGAGCAGTACTTC
CDR3aa: CASSLVGTLTYEQYF

d_gene: TRBD1
v_gene: TRBV7-9
abundance: -
j_gene: TRBJ2-3
CDR3nt: TGTGCCAGCAGCCAAGACAGGGACACAGATACGCAGTATTTT
CDR3aa: CASSQDRDTDTQYF

d_gene: -
v_gene: TRBV7-9
abundance: once
j_gene: TRBJ1-1
CDR3nt: TGTGCCAGCAGCTCAGGGTTTACTGAAGCTTTCTTT
CDR3aa: CASSSGFTEAFF

d_gene: -
v_gene: TRBV27
abundance: -
j_gene: TRBJ1-5
CDR3nt: TGTGCCAGCAGTTTCAGGGGACATCAGCCCCAGCATTTT
CDR3aa: CASSFRGHQPQHF

d_gene: TRBD1
v_gene: TRBV14
abundance: few
j_gene: TRBJ2-3
CDR3nt: TGTGCCAGCAGCCACGCAGGGGGCACGAATACGCAGTATTTT
CDR3aa: CASSHAGGTNTQYF

d_gene: -
v_gene: TRBV6-5
abundance: once
j_gene: TRBJ2-1
CDR3nt: TGTGCCAGCAGTTACTCGACTGGCTACAACAATGAGCAGTTCTTC
CDR3aa: CASSYSTGYNNEQFF

d_gene: TRBD1
v_gene: TRBV9
abundance: -
j_gene: TRBJ1-1
CDR3nt: TGTGCCAGCAGCCCCTCGACAGGGACGGGTGAAGCTTTCTTT
CDR3aa: CASSPSTGTGEAFF

d_gene: -
v_gene: TRBV5-1
abundance: few
j_gene: TRBJ1-1
CDR3nt: TGCGCCGGCCGGGAAGGGCTGAACACTGAAGCTTTCTTT
CDR3aa: CAGREGLNTEAFF

d_gene: -
v_gene: TRBV19
abundance: -
j_gene: TRBJ1-2
CDR3nt: TGTGCCAGTACTCAGGGTTATGGCTACACCTTC
CDR3aa: CASTQGYGYTF

d_gene: -
v_gene: TRBV4-1
abundance: -
j_gene: TRBJ1-2
CDR3nt: TGCGCCAGCAGCCAAGAGGGGGCCGTTCCGAATGTGGGCTACACCTTC
CDR3aa: CASSQEGAVPNVGYTF

d_gene: -
v_gene: TRBV18
abundance: few
j_gene: TRBJ2-2
CDR3nt: TGTGCCAGCTCGCCCTACGGGAGACTAGATAACACCGGGGAGCTGTTTTTT
CDR3aa: CASSPYGRLDNTGELFF

d_gene: TRBD1
v_gene: TRBV4-1
abundance: -
j_gene: TRBJ1-2
CDR3nt: TGCGCCAGCAGCCGGGACAGGGGCTACACCTTC
CDR3aa: CASSRDRGYTF

d_gene: TRBD2
v_gene: TRBV19
abundance: once
j_gene: TRBJ2-1
CDR3nt: TGTGCCAGTGCGCTAGCGGGAGTCTACAATGAGCAGTTCTTC
CDR3aa: CASALAGVYNEQFF

d_gene: TRBD2
v_gene: TRBV7-3
abundance: -
j_gene: TRBJ2-2
CDR3nt: TGTGCCAGCGGTACTAGCGGGAACACCGGGGAGCTGTTTTTT
CDR3aa: CASGTSGNTGELFF

d_gene: -
v_gene: TRBV20-1
abundance: -
j_gene: TRBJ2-5
CDR3nt: TGCAGTGCTAGACTAGAGACCCAGTACTTC
CDR3aa: CSARLETQYF

d_gene: -
v_gene: TRBV2
abundance: -
j_gene: TRBJ1-1
CDR3nt: TGTGCCAGCGGGGGGGGAAGGGAGGTGAACACTGAAGCTTTCTTT
CDR3aa: CASGGGREVNTEAFF

d_gene: -
v_gene: TRBV29-1
abundance: few
j_gene: TRBJ1-5
CDR3nt: TGCAGCGTTGGAGGTGGGAGCAATCAGCCCCAGCATTTT
CDR3aa: CSVGGGSNQPQHF

d_gene: TRBD2
v_gene: TRBV25-1
abundance: -
j_gene: TRBJ2-3
CDR3nt: TGTGCCAGCAGCATTCAAAGCCGACTAGCGGGAGGGGATACGCAGTATTTT
CDR3aa: CASSIQSRLAGGDTQYF

d_gene: -
v_gene: TRBV3-1/TRBV3-2
abundance: -
j_gene: TRBJ2-3
CDR3nt: TGTGCCAGCAGCCAAACTAGCCACCCCACAGATACGCAGTATTTT
CDR3aa: CASSQTSHPTDTQYF

d_gene: -
v_gene: TRBV29-1
abundance: once
j_gene: TRBJ1-2
CDR3nt: TGCAGCGCCCTCGAGCGTGGCTACACCTTC
CDR3aa: CSALERGYTF

d_gene: TRBD2
v_gene: TRBV5-6
abundance: once
j_gene: TRBJ2-3
CDR3nt: TGTGCCAGCAGCGAAAGCGGGAGTGGCGGCACAGATACGCAGTATTTT
CDR3aa: CASSESGSGGTDTQYF

d_gene: TRBD2
v_gene: TRBV5-1
abundance: -
j_gene: TRBJ2-1
CDR3nt: TGCGCCAGCAGCCGGGCTAGCGGGCTTTACAATGAGCAGTTCTTC
CDR3aa: CASSRASGLYNEQFF

d_gene: -
v_gene: TRBV5-1
abundance: -
j_gene: TRBJ1-4
CDR3nt: TGCGCCAGCAGCCTACTGGGGAACCAGGGAAGTAACGAAAAACTGTTTTTT
CDR3aa: CASSLLGNQGSNEKLFF

d_gene: TRBD2
v_gene: TRBV5-8
abundance: -
j_gene: TRBJ2-7
CDR3nt: TGTGCCAGCAGCCTAGGAGCGGGAGGTTCCTACGAGCAGTACTTC
CDR3aa: CASSLGAGGSYEQYF

d_gene: -
v_gene: TRBV7-9
abundance: few
j_gene: TRBJ2-1
CDR3nt: TGTGCCAGCAGCTTAGGGGCTGTACCTTACAATGAGCAGTTCTTC
CDR3aa: CASSLGAVPYNEQFF